This T cell receptor beta chain was retrieved from a study of cytomegalovirus exposure and HLA in healthy donors. Notes on the study in general: Reports state that TCR beta sequences accurately predicted most subjects' HLA-A and HLA-B alleles. Further analysis, carried out later, found HLA-associated TCR beta chains more clonally expanded than equally common other chains.

With 7 bases clipped from V and 7 bases from J, the junction kept 8 bases outside the gene matches. In germline, CDR1 is LGHNT, CDR2 FRNRAP. This CDR3 spans 13 amino acids. PCR was performed using 60 Vbeta and 13 Jbeta primers. Clones were sequenced by immunoSEQ multiplex PCR, and TCRdb holds only the in-frame ones, with some missing. The sample is made up of about 140,000 clones, and the top ten hold 2.2% of it. In the case of this clone: The antigen is undetermined.

This chain connects TRBV12-5 to TRBJ1-1; 8 nucleotides line up with TRBD1. This TCR was sampled from a young woman in good health and CMV-seronegative. Material: PBMCs. The DNA of the CDR3 is TGTGCTAGTGCATTAGACAGGGGATTTGAAGCTTTCTTT. Translating it yields CASALDRGFEAFF.